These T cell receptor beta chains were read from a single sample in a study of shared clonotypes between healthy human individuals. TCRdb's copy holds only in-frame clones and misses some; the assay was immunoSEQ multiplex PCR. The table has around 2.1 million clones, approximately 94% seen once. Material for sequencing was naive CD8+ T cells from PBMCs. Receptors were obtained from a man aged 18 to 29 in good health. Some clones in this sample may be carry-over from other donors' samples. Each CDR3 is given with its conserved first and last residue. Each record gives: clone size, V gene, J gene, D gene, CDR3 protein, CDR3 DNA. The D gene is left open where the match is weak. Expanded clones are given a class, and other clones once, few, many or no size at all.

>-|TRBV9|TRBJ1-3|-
CASSDTLISGNTIYF
TGTGCCAGCAGCGACACCTTAATCTCTGGAAACACCATATATTTT
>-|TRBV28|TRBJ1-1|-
CASTWLGGNTEAFF
TGTGCCAGCACTTGGTTGGGGGGGAACACTGAAGCTTTCTTT
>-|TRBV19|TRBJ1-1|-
CASSISRVNTEAFF
TGTGCCAGTAGTATCTCCAGGGTGAACACTGAAGCTTTCTTT
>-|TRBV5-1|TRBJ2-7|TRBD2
CASSPRLAGDPSYEQYF
TGCGCCAGCAGCCCGAGACTAGCGGGCGACCCGTCCTACGAGCAGTACTTC
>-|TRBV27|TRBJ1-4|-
CASSRTGSNEKLFF
TGTGCCAGCAGTAGGACGGGAAGTAATGAAAAACTGTTTTTT
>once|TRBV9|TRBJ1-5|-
CASSESGSNQPQHF
TGTGCCAGCAGCGAATCAGGAAGCAATCAGCCCCAGCATTTT
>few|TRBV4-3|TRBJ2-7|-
CASSQDRGAYEQYF
TGCGCCAGCAGCCAAGACAGGGGAGCCTACGAGCAGTACTTC
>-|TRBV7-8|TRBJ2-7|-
CASSPREIPYEQYF
TGTGCCAGCAGCCCCCGGGAGATTCCCTACGAGCAGTACTTC
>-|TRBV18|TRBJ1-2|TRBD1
CASSHRQGEDYGYTF
TGTGCCAGCTCCCATAGACAGGGGGAGGACTATGGCTACACCTTC
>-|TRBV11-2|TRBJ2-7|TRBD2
CASSASGSDPYEQYF
TGTGCCAGCAGCGCTAGCGGGAGTGATCCTTACGAGCAGTACTTC
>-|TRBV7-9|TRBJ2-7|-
CASSPLARTYEQYF
TGTGCCAGCAGCCCGCTAGCACGCACCTACGAGCAGTACTTC
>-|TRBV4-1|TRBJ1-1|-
CASSQDRSQGLTEAFF
TGCGCCAGCAGCCAAGATCGAAGCCAGGGGCTCACTGAAGCTTTCTTT
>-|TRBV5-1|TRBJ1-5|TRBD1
CASSTQTGDYSNQPQHF
TGCGCCAGCAGCACCCAAACAGGGGACTATAGCAATCAGCCCCAGCATTTT
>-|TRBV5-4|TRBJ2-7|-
CASSTGSYEQYF
TGTGCCAGCAGCACAGGGTCCTACGAGCAGTACTTC
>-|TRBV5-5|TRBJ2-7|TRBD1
CASSPRTGWYEQYF
TGTGCCAGCAGCCCCAGGACAGGGTGGTACGAGCAGTACTTC
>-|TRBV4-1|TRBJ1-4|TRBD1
CASSQDPGTEITTNEKLFF
TGCGCCAGCAGCCAAGACCCGGGGACAGAAATTACAACTAATGAAAAACTGTTTTTT
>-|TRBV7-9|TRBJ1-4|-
CASSLVGLNEKLFF
TGTGCCAGCAGCTTAGTTGGCCTTAATGAAAAACTGTTTTTT
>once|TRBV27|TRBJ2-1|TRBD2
CASSLLARAGGLWEQFF
TGTGCCAGCAGTTTATTAGCTAGGGCGGGAGGGCTCTGGGAGCAGTTCTTC
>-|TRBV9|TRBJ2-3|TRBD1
CASSVDRGWADTQYF
TGTGCCAGCAGCGTAGACAGGGGGTGGGCAGATACGCAGTATTTT
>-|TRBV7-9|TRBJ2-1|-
CASSHTNNEQFF
TGTGCCAGCAGCCACACTAACAATGAGCAGTTCTTC
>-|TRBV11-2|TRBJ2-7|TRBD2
CASSHRRRGLAAFEQYF
TGTGCCAGCAGCCATAGACGGAGGGGACTAGCCGCCTTCGAGCAGTACTTC
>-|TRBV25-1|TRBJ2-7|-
CASSPNPDSIHSYEQYF
TGTGCCAGCAGTCCAAATCCGGACAGCATCCACTCCTACGAGCAGTACTTC
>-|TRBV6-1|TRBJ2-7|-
CASSPPTDSSYEQYF
TGTGCCAGCAGTCCCCCGACAGACAGCTCCTACGAGCAGTACTTC
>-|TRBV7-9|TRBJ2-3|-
CASSSPPDAAATDTQYF
TGTGCCAGCAGCTCTCCTCCGGACGCCGCGGCCACAGATACGCAGTATTTT
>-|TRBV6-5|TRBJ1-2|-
CASSYLGGREYGYTF
TGTGCCAGCAGTTACCTCGGGGGCAGGGAGTATGGCTACACCTTC
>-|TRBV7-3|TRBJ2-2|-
CASSQTGSGELFF
TGTGCCAGCAGTCAGACTGGGAGCGGGGAGCTGTTTTTT
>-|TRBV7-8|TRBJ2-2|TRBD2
CASSTLADSNTGELFF
TGTGCCAGCAGTACACTAGCGGACAGTAACACCGGGGAGCTGTTTTTT
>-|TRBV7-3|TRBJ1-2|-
CASSLGNGYGYTF
TGTGCCAGCAGCTTAGGGAACGGATATGGCTACACCTTC
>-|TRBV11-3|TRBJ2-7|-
CASSLGGVPYEQYF
TGTGCCAGCAGTCTAGGGGGGGTTCCCTACGAGCAGTACTTC
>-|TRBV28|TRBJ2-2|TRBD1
CASSRGQGISGELFF
TGTGCCAGCAGTCGCGGACAGGGTATATCCGGGGAGCTGTTTTTT
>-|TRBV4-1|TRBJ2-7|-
CASSQFAPSYEQYF
TGCGCCAGCAGCCAATTCGCCCCGTCCTACGAGCAGTACTTC
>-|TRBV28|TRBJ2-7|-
CASSKDRAGTPEQYF
TGTGCCAGCAGTAAAGACCGAGCCGGGACCCCCGAGCAGTACTTC
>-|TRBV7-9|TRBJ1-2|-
CASSLGRGDGYTF
TGTGCCAGCAGCTTAGGTAGAGGGGATGGCTACACCTTC
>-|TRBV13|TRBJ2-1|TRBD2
CASSLEGLAGDNEQFF
TGTGCCAGCAGCTTAGAGGGACTAGCGGGAGACAATGAGCAGTTCTTC
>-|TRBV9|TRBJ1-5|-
CASSPKGMGPQHF
TGTGCCAGCAGCCCCAAGGGGATGGGGCCCCAGCATTTT
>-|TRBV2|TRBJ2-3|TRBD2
CASWDYQSDTQYF
TGTGCCAGTTGGGACTATCAGTCAGATACGCAGTATTTT
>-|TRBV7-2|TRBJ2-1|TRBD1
CASSPSTGGFNEQFF
TGTGCCAGCAGCCCCAGCACAGGGGGGTTCAATGAGCAGTTCTTC
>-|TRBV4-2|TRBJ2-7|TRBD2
CASSPYLAGEYNEQYF
TGTGCCAGCAGCCCTTACCTAGCGGGAGAATACAACGAGCAGTACTTC
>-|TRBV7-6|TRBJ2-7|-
CASSLELPYEQYF
TGTGCCAGCAGCTTAGAACTCCCCTACGAGCAGTACTTC
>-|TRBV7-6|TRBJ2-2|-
CASSVNSPGELFF
TGTGCCAGCAGCGTGAACAGCCCCGGGGAGCTGTTTTTT
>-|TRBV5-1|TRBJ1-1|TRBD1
CASSGEQGFTEAFF
TGCGCCAGCAGCGGGGAACAGGGGTTCACTGAAGCTTTCTTT
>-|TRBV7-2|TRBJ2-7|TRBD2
CASSSRTSGTSYEQYF
TGTGCCAGCAGCTCCCGGACTAGCGGGACCTCCTACGAGCAGTACTTC
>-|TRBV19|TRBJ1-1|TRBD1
CASSGRQGQTEAFF
TGTGCCAGTAGTGGGAGACAGGGCCAGACTGAAGCTTTCTTT
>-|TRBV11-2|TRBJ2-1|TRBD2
CASSHRNPSGNNEQFF
TGTGCCAGCAGCCACAGGAATCCTAGCGGGAACAATGAGCAGTTCTTC
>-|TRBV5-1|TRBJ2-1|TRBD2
CASSTGLAGLYNEQFF
TGCGCCAGCAGCACGGGACTAGCGGGGCTATACAATGAGCAGTTCTTC